Here is one TCR beta chain with its context. In germline, CDR1 is SGDLS, CDR2 YYNGEE. With 3 bases clipped from V and 3 bases from J, the junction kept 2 bases outside the gene matches. The CDR3 is 14 amino acids. This specimen comes from a study of T cell responses to AZD1222 COVID-19 vaccine. Repertoires were generated with immunoSEQ multiplex PCR, while TCRdb's copy carries only in-frame clones and drops some. The table lists approximately 100,000 clones, approximately 85% of them singletons. The TCR was taken from an adult in good health. The chain links TRBV9 to TRBJ1-1; 10 nucleotides match TRBD1. Here the sequenced sample was peripheral blood, taken on day 0 of MenACWY control vaccination. The CDR3 loop reads CASSAGQGDTEAFF. The CDR3, as DNA: TGTGCCAGCAGCGCCGGACAGGGGGACACTGAAGCTTTCTTT.